What follows are 21 T cell receptor beta chains derived from one specimen sequenced in a study of blood T cells in healthy people across ages (dated by TCRdb to the mid-2010s). Receptor amplification or capture employed 5' RACE. The instrument was an Illumina HiSeq 2500. A second roughly 7 to 11 cycle PCR used a sample-barcoded 5' primer and a J-beta primer mix. TCRdb ran its own pipeline on the public reads, namely fastp trimming at Q25 and MiXCR clone calling, and kept in-frame beta chains. Every CDR3 protein is listed once, alongside the most common genes and DNA of its rows. This sample is represented by some 760,000 distinct CDR3 sequences; roughly 25% of them were singletons. The ten biggest clones cover 9.4% of the sample. These records were also assigned to another study, of T cells of mothers and their children.

The sequenced sample was blood. The receptor source for this set is a boy aged 10-17 years in good health.

This clonotype was observed a handful of times. The chain carries TRBV4-3 and TRBJ1-2; D is ambiguous. Germline V lookup: CDR1 LGHNA, CDR2 YSLEER. The CDR3 sequence is 15 residues long. Trimming stripped 1 base from V and 7 bases from J, with 16 bases between. The CDR3: CASSQVYISAGGYTF. The CDR3 DNA reads TGCGCCAGCAGCCAAGTATACATCTCCGCAGGTGGCTACACCTTC.

This chain links TRBV7-2 with TRBJ1-4; D unresolved. The ends were cut back, 0 bases at V and 8 bases at J, with 13 bases in the middle. CDR1 SGHTA and CDR2 FQGNSA come from the germline V gene. This CDR3 has 15 residues. CDR3 sequence: CASSLAGGKEEKLFF. The CDR3 DNA reads TGTGCCAGCAGCTTAGCGGGAGGGAAGGAGGAAAAACTGTTTTTT.

This clonotype was observed a few times. The genes are TRBV7-9 and TRBJ2-3, with TRBD2 matching over 9 bases. The CDR3 is made up of 16 amino acids. In germline, CDR1 is SEHNR, CDR2 FQNEAQ (reference sequence). Trimming took 5 bases from V and 0 from J; bases not matched to a gene: 6. The DNA of the CDR3 is TGTGCCAGCAGCCCCCGGACTAGCGTTAGCACAGATACGCAGTATTTT. Translation: CASSPRTSVSTDTQYF.

This rearrangement joins TRBV4-1 to TRBJ1-5, with a tentative D call TRBD1 (6 bases). The germline V gene encodes CDR1 MGHRA and CDR2 YSYEKL. The CDR3 extends over 17 amino acids. Trimming shortened V by 3 bases and J by 4 bases, and 19 bases separated the two germline ends. CDR3 in DNA: TGCGCCAGCAGCCAGCTTCCCCCGGGGGCTGGGAATCAGCCCCAGCATTTT. It codes for CASSQLPPGAGNQPQHF.

Of note for this clonotype: The junction differs from germline at one of its ends, possibly a read error. This chain's CDR3 is CASSKDRVHTDAQYF. CDR3 coding DNA: TGTGCCAGCAGTAAAGACAGAGTGCACACAGATGCGCAGTATTTT. The chain carries TRBV12-3 or TRBV12-4 and TRBJ2-3, with TRBD1 as a possible D gene (5 bases). CDR3 length: 15 residues.

This clonotype was seen many times. V is TRBV7-2 and J is TRBJ2-3, with D unclear. This CDR3 comprises 14 residues. Per germline, CDR1 SGHTA and CDR2 FQGNSA. Trimming took 1 base from V and 4 from J, leaving 9 bases between them. The CDR3 here is CASSLVLQADTQYF. The CDR3 DNA is TGTGCCAGCAGCTTAGTACTCCAGGCAGATACGCAGTATTTT.

This clonotype was seen at least ten times. The chain joins TRBV5-1 to TRBJ2-5; D is possibly TRBD1 (6 bases). Near its end, the DNA agrees better with TRBJ2-7, so the J call may be wrong. CDR1 SGHRS and CDR2 YFSETQ come from the germline V gene. The CDR3 spans 12 residues. The CDR3 DNA reads as TGCGCCAGCAGCCAACAGGGAAGCGAGCAGTACTTC. This encodes CASSQQGSEQYF.

In this sample, this clonotype turned up a few times. The V gene is TRBV6-2 or TRBV6-3, the J gene TRBJ2-5; D gene unclear. CDR3 length: 14 amino acids. Germline V gene sequence: CDR1 MNHEY, CDR2 SVGEGT. With 5 bases removed from V and 2 bases from J, the gap between germline ends came to 12 bases. The DNA of the CDR3 is TGTGCCAGCAGTCACGCCCCCGGTCAAGAGACCCAGTACTTC. Translated, it gives CASSHAPGQETQYF.

This clonotype came up a few times. The V gene is TRBV4-1, the J gene TRBJ2-4; 9 bases line up with TRBD1. Germline V gene sequence: CDR1 MGHRA, CDR2 YSYEKL. The CDR3 sequence is 17 residues long. V dropped 0 bases and J dropped 7; count of bases not matched to a gene: 10. In nucleotides, the CDR3 is TGCGCCAGCAGCCAAGAACGAATTACCGGACAGGGGAACATTCAGTACTTC. Translating gives CASSQERITGQGNIQYF.

The rearrangement joins TRBV4-3 to TRBJ2-5, with 10 bases aligning to TRBD1. The DNA end favors TRBJ2-7, so the J call may be wrong. This CDR3 has 17 amino acids. Per germline, CDR1 LGHNA and CDR2 YSLEER. CDR3 sequence reads: CASSQEGTGVLPYEQYF. As DNA, the CDR3 is TGCGCCAGCAGCCAAGAGGGGACAGGGGTGCTCCCCTACGAGCAGTACTTC.

This clonotype turned up a few times. The chain has TRBV5-5 and TRBJ2-5; 13 bases line up with TRBD2. The J call may be wrong; the DNA end is better matched by TRBJ2-1. Germline-derived CDR1 and CDR2 are SGHKS and YYEKEE (reference sequence). The CDR3 extends over 17 amino acids. CDR3 nucleotides: TGTGCCAGCAGCTGGACTAGCGGGGGAGGGGGGTACAATGAGCAGTTCTTC. Translation gives CASSWTSGGGGYNEQFF.

The chain couples TRBV29-1 to TRBJ1-2; 8 bases map to TRBD1. Germline V gives CDR1 SQVTM, CDR2 ANQGSEA. The CDR3 extends over 13 amino acids. V was clipped by 3 bases and J by 6 bases; unmatched bases: 6. The CDR3 is CSVEGTGYDGYTF. For the CDR3, the DNA is TGCAGCGTTGAGGGGACAGGCTACGATGGCTACACCTTC.

V gene TRBV10-3 combines with J gene TRBJ1-5; D remains ambiguous. The CDR3 has 13 amino acids. The V gene's germline CDR1 is ENHRY and CDR2 SYGVKD. V shed 0 bases and J shed 10 bases, with 10 bases lying between them. This CDR3 is CAISESNLGPQHF. In DNA form, the CDR3 reads TGTGCCATCAGTGAGTCTAACTTAGGACCCCAGCATTTT.

The chain employs TRBV28 and TRBJ2-5; 8 nucleotides agree with TRBD2. Germline V gene sequence: CDR1 MDHEN, CDR2 SYDVKM. The CDR3 contains 16 residues. V shed 4 bases and J 2 bases; nucleotides not matched to a gene: 9. CDR3 bases: TGTGCCAGCAGTTCCCCCCTAGCGGGTCTACAAGAGACCCAGTACTTC. Amino acid sequence: CASSSPLAGLQETQYF.

This sequence joins TRBV29-1 and TRBJ2-1; no clear D. V lost 5 bases and J lost 4, with 21 bases in between. The CDR3 runs 16 residues. Germline values: CDR1 SQVTM, CDR2 ANQGSEA. The CDR3 protein is CSVLNGPDRLYNEQFF. Here the CDR3 DNA reads TGCAGCGTTCTTAATGGACCAGATCGGCTTTACAATGAGCAGTTCTTC.

The gene calls are TRBV29-1 and TRBJ2-7, with 9 positions matching TRBD1. Per germline, CDR1 SQVTM and CDR2 ANQGSEA. There are 15 residues in the CDR3. Losses at the gene ends were 6 bases for V and 4 bases for J; bases not matched to a gene: 13. The CDR3: CSVDTGTGMRYEQYF. CDR3 in DNA: TGCAGCGTGGATACTGGGACAGGGATGAGGTACGAGCAGTACTTC.

This clonotype was seen more than once but under ten times. The chain has TRBV5-1 and TRBJ2-1; 10 bases fit TRBD2. CDR3 length: 18 residues. CDR1 SGHRS and CDR2 YFSETQ come from the germline V gene. V dropped 2 bases and J dropped 8; count of bases not matched to a gene: 16. The CDR3 sequence: CASSFVAGGVRQYDEQFF. The CDR3 nucleotides are TGCGCCAGCAGCTTCGTAGCGGGAGGTGTCAGGCAATACGATGAGCAGTTCTTC.

This clonotype showed up just a few times. The chain joins TRBV9 to TRBJ1-4; D is perhaps TRBD1 (5 bases). Trimming removed 1 base from V and 1 base from J, with 8 bases in between. In germline, CDR1 is SGDLS, CDR2 YYNGEE. The CDR3 length is 15 residues. CDR3 DNA sequence: TGTGCCAGCAGCGTAATGGGGGGAACTAATGAAAAACTGTTTTTT. It codes for CASSVMGGTNEKLFF.

The V gene is TRBV29-1, the J gene TRBJ2-5, with TRBD1 as a possible D gene (5 bases). The CDR3 has 12 residues. CDR1 SQVTM and CDR2 ANQGSEA come from the germline V gene. Trimming shortened V by 2 bases and J by 5 bases, and 9 bases separated the two germline ends. The CDR3 DNA sequence: TGCAGCGTTGAATTAGGGGATGAGACCCAGTACTTC. Its protein is CSVELGDETQYF.

About this clonotype: The junction shows a germline mismatch at one end, possibly a read error. This sequence joins TRBV7-2 and TRBJ2-7; 8 bases map to TRBD2. The CDR3 is 15 residues long. Germline CDR1 SGHTA, CDR2 FQGNSA. Written as DNA, the CDR3 is TGTGCCAGCAGCAGCCAGCGGGGGAGCTCCTACGTGCAGTACTTC. Translated: CASSSQRGSSYVQYF.

The CDR3 sequence is CSAKGDGGYGNTIYF. The CDR3 DNA is TGCAGCGCCAAAGGCGACGGGGGGTACGGAAACACCATATATTTT. This chain uses TRBV29-1 with TRBJ1-3; D might be TRBD1 (5 bases). Germline loops: CDR1 SQVTM, CDR2 ANQGSEA. This CDR3 contains 15 residues. The V gene lost 7 bases and the J gene lost 4 bases, with 20 bases spanning the gap.